This T cell receptor (beta chain) was recovered during a study of technical replicates of blood from a handful of donors. The germline CDR1 and CDR2 sequences are SGHVS and FNYEAQ. Trimming removed 0 bases from V and 6 bases from J, with 9 bases in between. The CDR3 consists of 14 residues. This clone was seen only a few times. Assay used: immunoSEQ multiplex PCR; TCRdb lists only in-frame clones, some missing. The repertoire has about 81,000 clones, 75% to 90% of them found once; the top ten carry about 4%. V usage is TRBV7-6 and J usage is TRBJ2-1; TRBD2 is a possible D gene (5 bases). This receptor was taken from a human donor in good health. Some clones in this sample may be carry-over from other donors' samples. Input material: PBMCs. CDR3 DNA: TGTGCCAGCAGCTTAGCAGGCGGGTTCAATGAGCAGTTCTTC. Translation gives CASSLAGGFNEQFF.